This TCR beta chain was observed in a study of Graves' ophthalmopathy and Graves' hyperthyroidism. Turning to the study itself: The study drew peripheral blood at initial diagnosis, before any treatment.

RNA served as the template for amplifying TCR beta CDR3 regions. The workflow started with a first-round RT-PCR run with HTBI primers and then moved on to a second-round multiplex PCR. TCRdb re-analysed the multiplex PCR reads in MiXCR, keeping a single row per CDR3 protein. The sample has over 200,000 distinct CDR3 sequences, roughly 29% seen once. The CDR3 length is 15 residues. Trimming removed 1 base from V and 7 bases from J, with 14 bases in between. Germline V gene sequence: CDR1 MDHEN, CDR2 SYDVKM. Those donors who had ophthalmopathy presented with moderate-to-severe activity, a CAS of ≥3, a NOSPECS of ≥4 and a duration under 3 months. Diagnoses were established from clinical symptoms, serum thyroxine, TRAb, thyroid ultrasound and orbital computed tomography. This clonotype was picked up many times.

The chain recombines TRBV28 with TRBJ1-5, with D perhaps matching TRBD1 (5 bases). Sequences were obtained from peripheral blood. This TCR derives from a man aged 45-60 years with Graves' ophthalmopathy. The CDR3 here is CASSLLGRERQPQHF. As DNA, the CDR3 is TGTGCCAGCAGTTTATTAGGCAGGGAGCGGCAGCCCCAGCATTTT.